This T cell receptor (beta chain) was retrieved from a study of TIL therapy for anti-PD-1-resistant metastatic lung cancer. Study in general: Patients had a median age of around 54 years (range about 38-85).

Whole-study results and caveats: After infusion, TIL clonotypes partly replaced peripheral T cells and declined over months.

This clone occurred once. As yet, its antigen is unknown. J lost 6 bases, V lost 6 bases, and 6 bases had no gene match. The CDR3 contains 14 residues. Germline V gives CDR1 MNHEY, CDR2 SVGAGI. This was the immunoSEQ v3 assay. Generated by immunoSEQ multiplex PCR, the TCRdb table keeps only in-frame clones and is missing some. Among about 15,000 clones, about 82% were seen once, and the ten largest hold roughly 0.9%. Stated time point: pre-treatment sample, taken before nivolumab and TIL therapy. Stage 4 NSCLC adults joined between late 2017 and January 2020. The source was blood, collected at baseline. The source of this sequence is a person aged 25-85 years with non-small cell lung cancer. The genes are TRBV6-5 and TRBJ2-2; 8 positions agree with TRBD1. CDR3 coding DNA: TGTGCCAGCAGGGGGGACAGGTCGTCCGGGGAGCTGTTTTTT. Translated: CASRGDRSSGELFF.